This T cell receptor beta chain derives from a study of T cell changes during pregnancy in multiple sclerosis. CDR1 and CDR2 from the germline V gene are LNHNV and YYDKDF (reference sequence). The CDR3 sequence is 17 residues long. Unmatched junction bases numbered 5, after V lost 0 bases and J lost 5 bases. Libraries were prepared by immunoSEQ multiplex PCR; TCRdb keeps only in-frame clonotypes and omits some of them. The table records roughly 48,000 clones, approximately 95% of them present only once. This clone has a single count. The clonotype originates from a female donor with multiple sclerosis, enrolled in a pregnancy study. The starting material was CD8+ T cells from peripheral blood mononuclear cells, obtained in the first trimester of pregnancy. This chain uses TRBV15 with TRBJ2-2, with 11 bases that match TRBD2. The CDR3 sequence: CATSRDALAGGTGELFF. The DNA for the CDR3 is TGTGCCACCAGCAGAGATGCGCTAGCGGGAGGTACCGGGGAGCTGTTTTTT.